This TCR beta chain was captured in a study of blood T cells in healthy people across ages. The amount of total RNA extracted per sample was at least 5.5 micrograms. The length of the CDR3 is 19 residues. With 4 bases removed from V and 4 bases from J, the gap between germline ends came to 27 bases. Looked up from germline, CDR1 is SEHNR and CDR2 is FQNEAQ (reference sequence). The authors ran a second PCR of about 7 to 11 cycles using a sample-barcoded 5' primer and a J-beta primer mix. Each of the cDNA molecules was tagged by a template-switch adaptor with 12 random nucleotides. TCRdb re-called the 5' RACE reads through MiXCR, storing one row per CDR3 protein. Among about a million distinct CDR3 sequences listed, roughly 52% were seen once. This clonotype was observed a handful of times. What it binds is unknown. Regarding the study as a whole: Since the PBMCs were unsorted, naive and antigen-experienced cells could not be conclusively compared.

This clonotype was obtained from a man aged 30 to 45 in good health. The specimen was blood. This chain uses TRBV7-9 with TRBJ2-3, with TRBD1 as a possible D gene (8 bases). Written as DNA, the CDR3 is TGTGCCAGCAGCTCTCCTACTCCAGGGGGCGCGGGAGAAGCAGATACGCAGTATTTT. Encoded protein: CASSSPTPGGAGEADTQYF.